This TCR beta chain was observed in a study of OX40 agonist ivuxolimab in advanced cancers. Study-wide results and caveats: Expanded clones were, on average, more numerous among CD8+ T cells than CD4+. With doses of 0.1 to 3.0 mg/kg, CD4+ and CD8+ blood T cells had undergone clonal expansion by week 6. Among the lowest peripheral clonal expansion occurred in 0.1-3.0 mg/kg partial responders.

With respect to this clone: Its antigen is undetermined.

Some clones are missing from TCRdb's copy, which holds only in-frame ones; the method was immunoSEQ multiplex PCR. The repertoire holds 30,000 to 40,000 clones, with about nine tenths as singletons. Germline lookup yields CDR1 SEHNR and CDR2 FQNEAQ (reference sequence). This CDR3 contains 13 residues. Trimming pared 6 bases from V and 4 bases from J, leaving 10 bases between. The sequence derives from an adult with an advanced solid tumor such as melanoma, head and neck, liver or kidney cancer. The specimen was CD4+ or CD8+ T cells sorted from blood, collected in a trial of the OX40 agonist ivuxolimab. This chain uses TRBV7-9 with TRBJ2-1; D remains ambiguous. In DNA, the CDR3 is TGTGCCAGCAGGCCCCCATCATACAATGAGCAGTTCTTC. Protein product: CASRPPSYNEQFF.